A single sample is the source of the 22 T cell receptor beta chains below, sequenced in a study of regulatory T cells in long-lasting Graves disease. Described time point: persistent/refractory GD, antithyroid drugs over 5 years with positive TRAb. Generation of the TCR library employed RNA extracted from PBMCs. Library construction for TCR beta used iRepertoire HTBI primers and Arm-PCR of CDR3 regions. TCRdb re-called the multiplex PCR reads with MiXCR, one entry per CDR3 protein. The table has about 450,000 distinct CDR3 sequences, 23% seen once. The sample here was peripheral blood mononuclear cells (PBMCs), taken when the disease was refractory, from a patient treated with antithyroid drugs. The source is a female donor with Graves disease.

This chain joins TRBV10-3 and TRBJ2-7, with D perhaps given as TRBD1 or TRBD2 (6 bases each). CDR1 is ENHRY, CDR2 SYGVKD, per germline. This CDR3 spans 16 amino acids. Deletions cut 2 bases from V and 5 bases from J, with 19 bases between. CDR3 in DNA: TGTGCCATCAGTGAGAGCTCCCGGGGGCGCACCCACGAGCAGTACTTC. Protein: CAISESSRGRTHEQYF.

A few counts support this clonotype. The chain joins TRBV5-6 to TRBJ2-7; TRBD1 is a possible D gene (6 bases). The germline gives CDR1 SGHDT, CDR2 YYEEEE. Trimming shortened V by 4 bases and J by 2 bases, and 13 bases separated the two germline ends. The CDR3 has 14 residues. CDR3 in DNA: TGTGCCAGCAGCGTCCCGGGACATCCCTACGAGCAGTACTTC. Translation gives CASSVPGHPYEQYF.

This clonotype was seen ten or more times. The rearrangement uses TRBV20-1 and TRBJ2-5; 7 bases line up with TRBD1. The CDR3 runs to 17 residues. Germline-derived CDR1 and CDR2 are DFQATT and SNEGSKA (reference sequence). J was trimmed by 2 bases and V by 2 bases; bases with no gene match: 14. CDR3 in DNA: TGCAGTGCTAGAAGAGTTGACCTCCGGGACAGACAAGAGACCCAGTACTTC. It specifies CSARRVDLRDRQETQYF.

The genes are TRBV2 and TRBJ2-1, with 10 bases identical to TRBD1. V trimming: 2 bases; J trimming: 5 bases; junction bases outside the gene matches: 6. Per germline, CDR1 SNHLY and CDR2 FYNNEI. The CDR3 loop spans 16 amino acids. The CDR3 here is CASSELGTGEDNEQFF. DNA of the CDR3: TGTGCCAGCAGTGAATTAGGGACAGGGGAGGACAATGAGCAGTTCTTC. The complete variable domain, with remaining parts taken from reference TRBV2 and TRBJ2-1, reads EPEVTQTPSHQVTQMGQEVILRCVPISNHLYFYWYRQILGQKVEFLVSFYNNEISEKSEIFDDQFSVERPDGSNFTLKIRSTKLEDSAMYFCASSELGTGEDNEQFFGPGTRLTVL.

This clonotype was counted many times. This chain joins TRBV2 and TRBJ2-6, with D possibly matching TRBD2 (6 bases). Per germline, CDR1 SNHLY and CDR2 FYNNEI. CDR3 size: 16 residues. DNA of the CDR3: TGTGCTAAGCAAGCGGGCGGAGGTTCTGGGGCCAACGTCCTGACTTTC. Protein sequence: CAKQAGGGSGANVLTF.

This clonotype was recorded a few times. The V call is TRBV30, the J call TRBJ2-7; D possibly corresponds to TRBD2 (6 bases). Trimming removed 7 bases from V and 5 bases from J, with 15 bases in between. CDR3 size: 12 residues. CDR1 is GTSNPN, CDR2 SVGIG, per germline (reference sequence). The CDR3 DNA is TGTGCCTACGACCCCGGGAGCCACGAGCAGTACTTC. This codes for CAYDPGSHEQYF.

In this sample, this clonotype turned up many times. The genes are TRBV28 and TRBJ2-2; TRBD1 agrees at 7 bases. The V gene's germline CDR1 is MDHEN and CDR2 SYDVKM. The V gene end was trimmed by 5 bases and the J gene end by 0 bases; junction bases not matched to a gene: 6. This CDR3 is built from 16 residues. In DNA form, the CDR3 reads TGTGCCAGCAGTGCCTGGACAGGAACGAACACCGGGGAGCTGTTTTTT. Encoded protein: CASSAWTGTNTGELFF.

As for this clonotype: A much larger clone differs by one base, so this may be a read error. The rearrangement joins TRBV28 to TRBJ2-7, with a tentative D call TRBD2 (5 bases). V lost 3 bases and J 2 bases, leaving 11 bases between the germline ends. This CDR3 has 14 amino acids. The germline CDR1 and CDR2 sequences are MDHEN and SYDVKM. CDR3 residues: CASSFGEPPYEQYF. The CDR3 DNA is TGTGCCAGCAGTTTTGGGGAGCCACCCTACGAGCAGTACTTC.

In this sample, this clonotype turned up many times. This chain connects TRBV6-1 to TRBJ1-1, with D possibly TRBD1 on 6 matching bases. The CDR3 length is 15 residues. Trimming took off 2 bases at V and 3 bases at J, with 13 bases between the two ends. CDR1 and CDR2 (germline): MNHNS, SASEGT. The CDR3 DNA follows: TGTGCCAGCAGTGAATTCTCCGGGACATACACTGAAGCTTTCTTT. Protein product: CASSEFSGTYTEAFF.

Of note for this clonotype: A much larger clone lies one base from this, so it may be a read error. No conserved phenylalanine or tryptophan is present at the end of the CDR3, so a read error is the likely explanation. The chain couples TRBV28 to TRBJ1-2, with TRBD1 matching 7 bases. Germline assignment: CDR1 MDHEN and CDR2 SYDVKM. After removal of 5 bases from V and 4 bases from J, the junction contained 10 bases not matched to a gene. CDR3 size: 15 residues. CDR3 loop: CASSPDRRRVYGYTL. Written as DNA, the CDR3 is TGTGCCAGCAGTCCGGACAGGAGAAGGGTCTATGGCTACACCCTC.

This clonotype was counted at least ten times. The J gene is TRBJ1-2, the V gene TRBV27, with TRBD1 matching 8 bases. The CDR3 length is 17 residues. Germline loops: CDR1 MNHEY, CDR2 SMNVEV (reference sequence). With V trimmed by 0 bases and J by 5 bases, 11 bases remained unmatched. CDR3 sequence: CASSLSRRQGNIYGYTF. The CDR3 nucleotides are TGTGCCAGCAGTTTATCGAGGCGACAGGGGAACATATATGGCTACACCTTC.

This clonotype was detected many times. The V call is TRBV2, the J call TRBJ1-2; a possible D gene is TRBD1 (5 bases). This CDR3 spans 15 amino acids. The germline CDR1 and CDR2 sequences are SNHLY and FYNNEI. Trimming took 3 bases from V and 0 from J, leaving 11 bases between them. In DNA, the CDR3 is TGTGCCAGCAGTGATTTGGGGGACCCTAACTATGGCTACACCTTC. Residues: CASSDLGDPNYGYTF.

This clonotype was detected a few times. This chain joins TRBV7-3 and TRBJ2-2; 12 bases are shared with TRBD2. Germline V gene data show CDR1 as SGHTA and CDR2 as FQGTGA. Trimming at V came to 4 bases and at J to 0 bases, leaving 3 bases not matched to a gene. The CDR3 totals 17 residues. CDR3 nucleotides: TGTGCCAGCAGCTCACTAGCGGGAGGTTCGAACACCGGGGAGCTGTTTTTT. Protein: CASSSLAGGSNTGELFF. Complete variable domain (other parts from reference TRBV7-3 and TRBJ2-2): GAGVSQTPSNKVTEKGKYVELRCDPISGHTALYWYRQSLGQGPEFLIYFQGTGAADDSGLPNDRFFAVRPEGSVSTLKIQRTERGDSAVYLCASSSLAGGSNTGELFFGEGSRLTVL.

This clonotype has a handful of counts. This chain joins TRBV20-1 and TRBJ1-5, with 10 positions matching TRBD1. The length of the CDR3 is 16 residues. Trimming cost V 5 bases and J 3 bases; bases outside gene matches: 10. Germline CDR1 and CDR2: DFQATT and SNEGSKA (reference sequence). The CDR3 protein is CSAGQTGGLNNQPQHF. The CDR3 DNA sequence: TGCAGTGCTGGCCAGACAGGGGGCCTAAACAATCAGCCCCAGCATTTT.

In its sample, this clonotype was seen many times. This CDR3 is CASSPPITGQGNTEAFF. The DNA of the CDR3 is TGTGCCAGCAGTCCCCCCATTACAGGACAGGGGAACACTGAAGCTTTCTTT. The V gene is TRBV28, the J gene TRBJ1-1, with 8 bases aligning to TRBD1. Germline-derived CDR1 and CDR2 are MDHEN and SYDVKM. This CDR3 is 17 amino acids long. V trimming: 5 bases; J trimming: 1 base; junction bases outside the gene matches: 12.

This clonotype came up many times. The V call is TRBV28, the J call TRBJ1-2, with 8 bases that match TRBD1. The CDR3 has 14 residues. Trimming at V came to 6 bases and at J to 8 bases, leaving 11 bases not matched to a gene. Germline values: CDR1 MDHEN, CDR2 SYDVKM. The CDR3 spells CASRMARGRQGYTF. CDR3 coding DNA: TGTGCCAGCAGAATGGCCAGGGGGCGCCAGGGCTACACCTTC.

This chain connects TRBV3-1 to TRBJ2-7, with D perhaps matching TRBD1 (6 bases). The V gene lost 1 base and the J gene lost 2 bases, with 12 bases spanning the gap. This CDR3 has 15 amino acids. CDR1 is LGHDT and CDR2 is YNNKEL in the germline V gene (reference sequence). The CDR3 region has the DNA TGTGCCAGCAGCCAAGGTGGACAGAGAGCCTACGAGCAGTACTTC. Protein: CASSQGGQRAYEQYF.

The rearrangement links TRBV3-1 to TRBJ2-7; 7 bases map to TRBD1. This CDR3 has 14 residues. Germline loops: CDR1 LGHDT, CDR2 YNNKEL (reference sequence). The trim removed 4 bases at V and 2 bases at J, leaving 5 bases unmatched. CDR3 nucleotides: TGTGCCAGCAGCCCAGGGACAGTCACCTACGAGCAGTACTTC. Its protein product is CASSPGTVTYEQYF.

This clonotype was recorded at least ten times. The rearrangement uses TRBV3-1 and TRBJ2-7, with D possibly called TRBD1 or TRBD2 (5 bases each). The CDR3 spans 15 residues. V lost 0 bases and J lost 3, with 12 bases in between. The germline V gene encodes CDR1 LGHDT and CDR2 YNNKEL (reference sequence). The CDR3 DNA reads as TGTGCCAGCAGCCAAGACGGGACCGCACTCTACGAGCAGTACTTC. This codes for CASSQDGTALYEQYF.

This clonotype was counted at least ten times. V and J are TRBV11-2 and TRBJ1-1; 7 bases map to TRBD1. The CDR3 has 15 amino acids. Per germline, CDR1 SGHAT and CDR2 FQNNGV. Trimming took 5 bases from V and 4 from J; bases not matched to a gene: 10. CDR3 loop: CASSAVQGRPTEAFF. In nucleotides, the CDR3 is TGTGCCAGCAGCGCAGTACAGGGGCGCCCCACTGAAGCTTTCTTT.

The chain joins TRBV19 to TRBJ2-7; D is ambiguous. Germline CDR1 LNHDA, CDR2 SQIVND (reference sequence). Trimming pared 5 bases from V and 0 bases from J, leaving 11 bases between. This CDR3 is built from 14 residues. This CDR3 is CASSLVTGSYEQYF. The DNA of the CDR3 is TGTGCCAGTAGTTTGGTGACGGGCTCCTACGAGCAGTACTTC.

This clonotype came up many times. The rearrangement uses TRBV20-1 and TRBJ2-7; D may be TRBD2 (5 bases). Germline V gene sequence: CDR1 DFQATT, CDR2 SNEGSKA (reference sequence). The ends were cut back, 5 bases at V and 5 bases at J, with 19 bases in the middle. The CDR3 is made up of 14 amino acids. The CDR3 sequence: CSAESLTGYDEQYF. The CDR3 nucleotides are TGCAGTGCTGAATCGCTCACGGGGTACGACGAGCAGTACTTC.